This is a list of T cell receptor beta chains from one sample in a study of blood T cell repertoires in COVID-19. This table comes from immunoSEQ multiplex PCR, and its TCRdb copy is limited to in-frame clones, with some not included. The sample consists of 65,000 to 80,000 clones, around 87% of them appearing once. The sample taken for sequencing was peripheral blood. Source of these receptors: a man aged 45-60 years with active COVID-19. CDR3s include the opening cysteine and the closing phenylalanine or tryptophan. A D gene is named only where the DNA matches it firmly. Some rows mark clone size as missing; the rest say once, few, many or name a class of expanded clone.

V	length	D	size	J	DNA	CDR3
TRBV7-9	13	TRBD1	NA	TRBJ1-6	TGTGCCAGCAGCTTAACAGGGGATTCACCCCTCCACTTT	CASSLTGDSPLHF
TRBV29-1	14	TRBD1	NA	TRBJ1-2	TGCAGCGTTCCCCCCGGGACAGTTAACTATGGCTACACCTTC	CSVPPGTVNYGYTF
TRBV7-2	16	TRBD1	NA	TRBJ2-1	TGTGCCAGCAGCTTAGTTGGGACAGGCTCCTACAATGAGCAGTTCTTC	CASSLVGTGSYNEQFF
TRBV4-3	16	TRBD1	NA	TRBJ1-1	TGCGCCAGCAGCCAAGATCCGACAGGGGGCTTTACTGAAGCTTTCTTT	CASSQDPTGGFTEAFF
TRBV27	14	TRBD1	NA	TRBJ1-3	TGTGCCAGCAGTTTAAGGGGGCTCGGAAACACCATATATTTT	CASSLRGLGNTIYF
TRBV9	14	NA	NA	TRBJ1-1	TGTGCCAGCAGCGTAGGCCAGATGAACACTGAAGCTTTCTTT	CASSVGQMNTEAFF
TRBV6-2/TRBV6-3	13	NA	few	TRBJ1-2	TGTGCCAGCAGTTCGGACAGACGCTATGGCTACACCTTC	CASSSDRRYGYTF
TRBV27	18	TRBD2	NA	TRBJ2-3	TGTGCCAGCAGTTTGTTAAAGGTCCGGACTAGCGTTCCAGATACGCAGTATTTT	CASSLLKVRTSVPDTQYF
TRBV6-5	14	NA	NA	TRBJ1-4	TGTGCCAGCAGTTACTCGTCAGGGCGGGAAAAACTGTTTTTT	CASSYSSGREKLFF
TRBV12-3/TRBV12-4	11	NA	NA	TRBJ2-5	NA	CASSWGQGTDF
TRBV5-1	16	TRBD1	once	TRBJ2-5	TGCGCCAGCAGCCCCGGGACAGGGGCCACCCAAGAGACCCAGTACTTC	CASSPGTGATQETQYF
TRBV27	17	TRBD1	once	TRBJ1-2	TGTGCCAGCAGGAGGGGGGGCAGGGGGCTTTCTAACTATGGCTACACCTTC	CASRRGGRGLSNYGYTF
TRBV20-1	11	NA	NA	TRBJ2-7	TGCAGTGCCCCCTTTGGTAGCGAGCAGTACTTC	CSAPFGSEQYF
TRBV29-1	13	TRBD1	NA	TRBJ2-2	TGCAGCGTCCGACAGGGATGGACCGGGGAGCTGTTTTTT	CSVRQGWTGELFF
TRBV6-4	17	NA	NA	TRBJ1-3	TGTGCCAGCAGTCAATGTATACTTACCTACTCTGGAAACACCATATATTTT	CASSQCILTYSGNTIYF
TRBV5-4	17	NA	NA	TRBJ1-5	TGTGCCAGCAGCTCTCCCTGGACAGTAAATAGCAATCAGCCCCAGCATTTT	CASSSPWTVNSNQPQHF
TRBV2	13	NA	NA	TRBJ2-7	TGTGCCAGCAGTGAGGGGGCCCCCTACGAGCAGTACTTC	CASSEGAPYEQYF
TRBV4-3	16	NA	NA	TRBJ2-2	TGCGCCAGCAGCCAAGATCTAGCGAGGACGACCGGGGAGCTGTTTTTT	CASSQDLARTTGELFF
TRBV19	14	NA	NA	TRBJ1-4	TGTGCCAGTAGTATCGGACAGACTAATGAAAAACTGTTTTTT	CASSIGQTNEKLFF
TRBV7-2	15	NA	few	TRBJ1-1	TGTGCCAGCAGCTTTCAGGGAATGGGGAACACTGAAGCTTTCTTT	CASSFQGMGNTEAFF
TRBV4-3	14	TRBD1	NA	TRBJ2-7	TGCGCCAGCAGCCAATCCGGGACAGGGACCCCGGCGCACTTC	CASSQSGTGTPAHF
TRBV6-2/TRBV6-3	15	NA	NA	TRBJ2-7	TGTGCCAGCAGCCCCTCCGGGAGCGGGTCCTACGAGCAGTACTTC	CASSPSGSGSYEQYF
TRBV29-1	13	TRBD1	NA	TRBJ2-7	TGCAGCGTTGAGGGGGCAGGGGGCTACGAGCAGTACTTC	CSVEGAGGYEQYF
TRBV9	13	NA	once	TRBJ2-3	TGTGCCAGCAGCGTAGCTTTCGAGGATACGCAGTATTTT	CASSVAFEDTQYF
TRBV7-9	15	NA	NA	TRBJ2-1	TGTGCCAGCAGCAGGACTCATCCCAGCCCTAATGAGCAGTTCTTC	CASSRTHPSPNEQFF
TRBV28	15	TRBD1	NA	TRBJ1-4	TGTGCCAGCAGTTCGGCCGGGACAGCTAATGAAAAACTGTTTTTT	CASSSAGTANEKLFF
TRBV18	18	NA	NA	TRBJ1-1	TGTGCCAGCTCACCCTTAGGCCCCGACAGACTAGAGAACACTGAAGCTTTCTTT	CASSPLGPDRLENTEAFF
TRBV7-9	16	TRBD2	NA	TRBJ2-5	TGTGCCAGCAGCCTGGGACTAGCGGAAAACCAAGAGACCCAGTACTTC	CASSLGLAENQETQYF
TRBV6-5	13	NA	NA	TRBJ1-2	TGTGCCAGCAGACAGTCAGGGAACTATGGCTACACCTTC	CASRQSGNYGYTF
TRBV6-6	16	NA	NA	TRBJ1-2	TGTGCCAGCCTTAGGGGGGGGCGAGGGACTAACTATGGCTACACCTTC	CASLRGGRGTNYGYTF
TRBV4-1	19	TRBD1	once	TRBJ1-2	TGCGCCAGCAGCCAGGACCTTGGGGACAGAGATCCTATAGACTATGGCTACACCTTC	CASSQDLGDRDPIDYGYTF
TRBV14	14	NA	NA	TRBJ1-2	TGTGCCAGCAGTGAATCGACAGGCTTCTGGGGCTACACCTTC	CASSESTGFWGYTF
TRBV9	16	TRBD2	few	TRBJ2-3	TGTGCCAGCAGCCCGCGGACTAGCGGGGAGGTAGATACGCAGTATTTT	CASSPRTSGEVDTQYF
TRBV27	15	TRBD1	NA	TRBJ2-3	TGTGCCAGCAGTTTCGGACAGGGAAGTGCAGATACGCAGTATTTT	CASSFGQGSADTQYF
TRBV7-2	16	TRBD2	NA	TRBJ2-7	TGTGCCAGCAGCCCGGGACTAGCGGGAGTCGTTTACGAGCAGTACTTC	CASSPGLAGVVYEQYF
TRBV7-3	15	TRBD1	NA	TRBJ2-3	TGTGCCAGCAGCCAGGACAGGGCTAGCACAGATACGCAGTATTTT	CASSQDRASTDTQYF
TRBV28	13	NA	NA	TRBJ2-5	TGTGCCAGCCGCACGGGACTTTGGGAGACCCAGTACTTC	CASRTGLWETQYF
TRBV7-9	15	TRBD2	NA	TRBJ2-1	TGTGCCAGCAGCTTAGGTGGGACTAGCGGGAGAGAGCAGTTCTTC	CASSLGGTSGREQFF
TRBV5-1	14	NA	NA	TRBJ1-2	TGCGCCAGCAGCTTGTCGACGCAGGGGACTGGCTACACCTTC	CASSLSTQGTGYTF
TRBV18	14	NA	NA	TRBJ1-2	TGTGCCAGCTCACCTTGGCAGGAAGGCTATGGCTACACCTTC	CASSPWQEGYGYTF
TRBV4-3	14	NA	NA	TRBJ2-7	TGCGCCAGCAGCCACGCGGGCATATCCTACGAGCAGTACTTC	CASSHAGISYEQYF